Below are 20 T cell receptor beta chains sequenced from a single sample in a study of immune cell composition in non-small cell lung cancer. The data were produced by immunoSEQ multiplex PCR, yet TCRdb's version contains in-frame clones alone and is incomplete. This table has about 8,300 clones, under 85% appearing once. Sequenced material: lung tumor tissue. The receptors originated from a human donor with non-small cell lung cancer.

The genes are TRBV6-1 and TRBJ2-1; D remains unclear. The CDR3 is 12 amino acids. In germline, CDR1 is MNHNS, CDR2 SASEGT. The ends were cut back, 3 bases at V and 13 bases at J, with 13 bases in the middle. The CDR3 region has the DNA TGTGCCAGCAGTGAGGCCTTGACGGCCCAGTTCTTC. Protein product: CASSEALTAQFF.

CDR3 residues: CASSNGGYRGGYTF. The CDR3 coding sequence is TGCGCCAGCAGCAACGGGGGGTACAGGGGAGGCTACACCTTC. The chain carries TRBV4-1 and TRBJ1-2; 7 nucleotides match TRBD1. CDR1 is MGHRA, CDR2 YSYEKL, per germline. The CDR3 is 14 amino acids. Trimming took 5 bases from V and 8 from J; bases not matched to a gene: 11.

The rearrangement uses TRBV9 and TRBJ2-3, with D perhaps TRBD1 or TRBD2 (8 bases each). Germline V gene sequence: CDR1 SGDLS, CDR2 YYNGEE. Trimming took 4 bases from V and 3 from J, leaving 18 bases between them. CDR3 size: 16 residues. CDR3 loop: CASSSGGSGGTDTQYF. The DNA of the CDR3 is TGTGCCAGCAGCTCAGGGGGCAGCGGGGGTACAGATACGCAGTATTTT.

The V call is TRBV20-1, the J call TRBJ2-7; D unresolved. V dropped 2 bases and J dropped 5 bases, with 4 bases sitting between them. The CDR3 consists of 10 residues. Germline CDR1 is DFQATT and CDR2 is SNEGSKA (reference sequence). Here the CDR3 DNA reads TGCAGTGCTAGAAGAGACGAGCAGTACTTC. This translates into CSARRDEQYF.

This clone was observed a few times. The rearrangement links TRBV9 to TRBJ2-7; D may be TRBD1 or TRBD2 (5 bases each). The CDR3 consists of 14 residues. Germline V gene data show CDR1 as SGDLS and CDR2 as YYNGEE. The germline V and J ends were trimmed by 0 bases and 3 bases, with 10 bases remaining between them. The CDR3 protein is CASSVAVGDYEQYF. CDR3 sequence (DNA): TGTGCCAGCAGCGTAGCTGTGGGGGACTACGAGCAGTACTTC.

The V call is TRBV28, the J call TRBJ2-1, with no clear D. The CDR3 consists of 13 residues. The V end lost 8 bases, the J end lost 4 bases, and 12 bases lay between the germline ends. Germline CDR1 and CDR2: MDHEN and SYDVKM. The CDR3 region has the DNA TGTGCCAGCTCCCCAGGCCCTTACAATGAGCAGTTCTTC. It yields the protein CASSPGPYNEQFF.

A few counts support this clone. The gene calls are TRBV2 and TRBJ2-2, with no clear D. The V gene's germline CDR1 is SNHLY and CDR2 FYNNEI. The CDR3 has 13 amino acids. The germline V and J ends were trimmed by 1 base and 9 bases, with 9 bases remaining between them. The CDR3 bases are TGTGCCAGCAGTGAAGTAGTAGGCCGGGAGCTGTTTTTT. This encodes CASSEVVGRELFF.

This sequence joins TRBV23-1 and TRBJ1-1; D remains unclear. TRBV23-1 is an ORF for which the function is uncertain. The CDR3 loop spans 13 amino acids. V lost 0 bases, J lost 9 bases, and 11 bases lay in between. DNA of the CDR3: TGCGCCAGCAGTCAATCGATCGGTATGAAAGCTTTCTTT. This sequence encodes CASSQSIGMKAFF.

The chain is built from TRBV6-1 and TRBJ1-4; 8 positions agree with TRBD1. The CDR3 covers 16 residues. Germline V gene sequence: CDR1 MNHNS, CDR2 SASEGT. Unmatched junction bases numbered 4, after V lost 0 bases and J lost 4 bases. Here the CDR3 DNA reads TGTGCCAGCAGTGAAGCGCCCGGGACAGGTAATGAAAAACTGTTTTTT. Amino acids: CASSEAPGTGNEKLFF.

The chain uses TRBV2 and TRBJ2-2; D not certain. Germline assignment: CDR1 SNHLY and CDR2 FYNNEI. The ends were cut back, 4 bases at V and 4 bases at J, with 4 bases in the middle. This CDR3 region has 12 residues. The CDR3 spells CASSGSTGELFF. The CDR3 coding sequence is TGTGCCAGCAGTGGCTCCACCGGGGAGCTGTTTTTT.

The J gene is TRBJ2-6, the V gene TRBV15, with a possible D match to TRBD2 (5 bases). The CDR3 length is 18 residues. V shed 0 bases and J shed 0 bases, with 12 bases lying between them. The germline gives CDR1 LNHNV, CDR2 YYDKDF (reference sequence). As DNA, the CDR3 is TGTGCCACCAGCAGAGATATGGTCCGGGGCTCTGGGGCCAACGTCCTGACTTTC. This gives the protein CATSRDMVRGSGANVLTF.

The chain links TRBV10-1 to TRBJ2-3; D is undetermined. Germline values: CDR1 WNHNN, CDR2 SYGVQD (reference sequence). This CDR3 contains 15 residues. The ends were cut back, 0 bases at V and 3 bases at J, with 10 bases in the middle. The CDR3 bases are TGCGCCAGCAGTGAGTCGAGGATTTTAACAGATACGCAGTATTTT. Translating gives CASSESRILTDTQYF.

The chain joins TRBV4-2 to TRBJ2-6; 8 nucleotides align to TRBD1. The CDR3 length is 19 residues. V gave up 4 bases and J gave up 3 bases; unmatched junction bases: 14. From germline, CDR1 is LGHNA and CDR2 YNFKEQ. CDR3 loop: CASSRKLGQGVIGANVLTF. The CDR3, as DNA: TGTGCCAGCAGCCGTAAATTAGGACAGGGTGTGATTGGGGCCAACGTCCTGACTTTC.

This clone was counted once. The chain combines TRBV10-2 with TRBJ2-7, with D tentatively TRBD1 (5 bases). The CDR3 extends over 14 amino acids. Trimming removed 3 bases at V and 6 bases at J, with 15 bases between. Per germline, CDR1 WSHSY and CDR2 SAAADI. The CDR3 loop is CASSEIGAMGEQYF. The CDR3 DNA sequence: TGCGCCAGCAGTGAAATAGGGGCGATGGGCGAGCAGTACTTC.

This clone showed up just a few times. The chain couples TRBV19 to TRBJ1-6; D is uncertain. The V end lost 6 bases, the J end lost 5 bases, and 11 bases lay between the germline ends. CDR3 length: 14 residues. Germline V CDR1 and CDR2: LNHDA, SQIVND (reference sequence). Here the CDR3 reads CASRADGDNSPLHF. The CDR3 nucleotides read TGTGCCAGTAGAGCGGACGGGGATAATTCACCCCTCCACTTT.

The sample holds one count of this clone. The gene calls are TRBV6-5 and TRBJ1-1; D unclear. Germline V gene lookup returns CDR1 MNHEY and CDR2 SVGAGI. Trimming pared 5 bases from V and 5 bases from J, leaving 18 bases between. The length of the CDR3 is 15 residues. The DNA for the CDR3 is TGTGCCAGCAGTCTCACTTCCGGGTCCCAGACTGAAGCTTTCTTT. It is translated as CASSLTSGSQTEAFF.

The chain links TRBV18 to TRBJ1-1, with 8 nucleotides matching TRBD1. In germline, CDR1 is KGHSH, CDR2 LQKENI. CDR3 length: 13 residues. J gave up 4 bases and V 3 bases, and 1 base lay outside the gene matches. Written as DNA, the CDR3 is TGTGCCAGCTCACCCGGACAGGGCACTGAAGCTTTCTTT. It is translated as CASSPGQGTEAFF.

V gene TRBV10-3 combines with J gene TRBJ2-1; the match to TRBD2 covers 8 bases. The CDR3 runs 16 residues. Germline V gene sequence: CDR1 ENHRY, CDR2 SYGVKD. Unmatched junction bases numbered 6, after V lost 2 bases and J lost 3 bases. CDR3 nucleotides: TGTGCCATCAGTGAGACCCAAGCGGGAGACTACAATGAGCAGTTCTTC. It specifies CAISETQAGDYNEQFF.

The chain recombines TRBV6-6 with TRBJ2-1; 11 bases fit TRBD1. The ends lost 2 bases at V and 7 bases at J; junction bases unmatched: 7. This CDR3 is 16 amino acids long. Looked up from germline, CDR1 is MNHNY and CDR2 is SVGAGI (reference sequence). In DNA, the CDR3 is TGTGCCAGCAGTTACGTGGGACAGGGGGTAGGAAATGAGCAGTTCTTC. Translating gives CASSYVGQGVGNEQFF.

The chain recombines TRBV4-1 with TRBJ2-6, with 12 bases identical to TRBD2. Germline assignment: CDR1 MGHRA and CDR2 YSYEKL. The CDR3 has 19 residues. With V trimmed by 5 bases and J by 0 bases, 8 bases remained unmatched. CDR3: CASSALLAGGSSGANVLTF. The DNA of the CDR3 is TGCGCCAGCAGCGCCCTACTAGCGGGAGGAAGCTCTGGGGCCAACGTCCTGACTTTC.